This T cell receptor (beta chain) was observed in a study of cytomegalovirus exposure and HLA in healthy donors. At the level of the study: Both the roughly 120 validation repertoires and the roughly 700 first-cohort repertoires used the same platform, as reported by a later analysis.

TCRdb's table, derived via immunoSEQ multiplex PCR, lists solely in-frame clones and lacks some. The sample yields about 140,000 clones, about 90% seen once. This CDR3 spans 16 amino acids. CDR1 is LNHNV and CDR2 is YYDKDF in the germline V gene (reference sequence). The J segment lost 3 bases and the V segment lost 1 base, leaving 9 bases of the junction unmatched. V gene TRBV15 combines with J gene TRBJ2-7; 7 bases map to TRBD1. This receptor was obtained from a man between 18 and 35 years old in good health and CMV-seronegative. Sequencing was done on a sample of PBMCs. Here the CDR3 reads CATSRGYGDRFYEQYF. The CDR3 DNA reads as TGTGCCACCAGCAGAGGGTATGGGGACAGATTCTACGAGCAGTACTTC.